Following are 25 T cell receptor beta chains from one sample sequenced in a study of beta chain features in type 1 diabetes. Every bit of the isolated RNA underwent reverse transcription, so sequencing read expressed TCRB transcripts. Here immunoSEQ multiplex PCR was the method, and the copy in TCRdb shows in-frame clones only, minus some. The sample consists of about 620,000 clones, around 15% of them appearing once. Input material: naive CD4+ T cells from blood. Receptors were obtained from a man between 18 and 29 years old in good health.

V and J are TRBV5-1 and TRBJ2-3; TRBD1 matches 11 bases. CDR3 length equals 16 residues. V trimming: 1 base; J trimming: 5 bases; junction bases outside the gene matches: 6. Germline V gives CDR1 SGHRS, CDR2 YFSETQ. In DNA, the CDR3 is TGCGCCAGCAGCTTGCGTCCGGGACAGGGGGGAGATACGCAGTATTTT. Protein sequence: CASSLRPGQGGDTQYF.

The chain joins TRBV7-9 to TRBJ1-5, with D unresolved. This CDR3 spans 15 amino acids. V gave up 6 bases and J gave up 5 bases, with 17 bases separating them. Germline CDR1 SEHNR, CDR2 FQNEAQ (reference sequence). CDR3 loop: CASSDRSVGDQPQHF. CDR3 bases: TGTGCCAGCAGTGACCGGAGCGTTGGCGATCAGCCCCAGCATTTT.

The chain has TRBV19 and TRBJ1-4; D might be TRBD1 (5 bases). CDR3 length: 13 residues. Germline CDR1 is LNHDA and CDR2 is SQIVND (reference sequence). V lost 5 bases and J 11 bases, leaving 15 bases between the germline ends. The CDR3 here is CASSFGVRAKLFF. CDR3 bases: TGTGCCAGTAGTTTTGGAGTCAGGGCCAAACTGTTTTTT.

The chain uses TRBV28 and TRBJ1-5; D unclear. The germline V gene encodes CDR1 MDHEN and CDR2 SYDVKM. Trimming took off 5 bases at V and 3 bases at J, with 5 bases between the two ends. The CDR3 runs to 12 residues. The CDR3 region has the DNA TGTGCCAGCAGTAGAATCAATCAGCCCCAGCATTTT. This codes for CASSRINQPQHF.

The chain joins TRBV5-1 to TRBJ2-1; D is perhaps TRBD1 (6 bases). The CDR3 sequence is 15 residues long. V lost 2 bases, J lost 4 bases, and 13 bases lay in between. Per the germline V gene, CDR1 is SGHRS and CDR2 is YFSETQ. The CDR3 DNA reads as TGCGCCAGCAGCTTAGACAGGCCGGGGTACAATGAGCAGTTCTTC. The encoded protein is CASSLDRPGYNEQFF.

The table lists this clone with a few counts. The rearrangement joins TRBV9 to TRBJ2-3, with 7 positions matching TRBD1. The CDR3 sequence is 14 residues long. Looked up from germline, CDR1 is SGDLS and CDR2 is YYNGEE. Trimming took 0 bases from V and 2 from J; bases not matched to a gene: 0. The CDR3 DNA reads TGTGCCAGCAGCGTAGAGGGGGCCACAGATACGCAGTATTTT. Residues: CASSVEGATDTQYF.

The rearrangement joins TRBV6-1 to TRBJ2-3; D remains unclear. This CDR3 is built from 12 residues. Trimming shortened V by 2 bases and J by 6 bases, and 6 bases separated the two germline ends. Per germline, CDR1 MNHNS and CDR2 SASEGT. For the CDR3, the DNA is TGTGCCAGCAGTGAAACGGTGGATACGCAGTATTTT. Encoded protein: CASSETVDTQYF.

The chain is built from TRBV5-1 and TRBJ2-5; maybe TRBD2 (6 bases). The CDR3 runs to 15 residues. Trimming took 5 bases from V and 0 from J, leaving 14 bases between them. Germline CDR1 is SGHRS and CDR2 is YFSETQ. The CDR3 sequence: CASRERGMYQETQYF. In DNA, the CDR3 is TGCGCCAGCAGGGAGCGCGGGATGTACCAAGAGACCCAGTACTTC. The variable domain in full, completed from reference TRBV5-1 and TRBJ2-5, reads KAGVTQTPRYLIKTRGQQVTLSCSPISGHRSVSWYQQTPGQGLQFLFEYFSETQRNKGNFPGRFSGRQFSNSRSEMNVSTLELGDSALYLCASRERGMYQETQYFGPGTRLLVL.

This clone occurred a few times. The rearrangement joins TRBV18 to TRBJ2-7; 7 nucleotides line up with TRBD1. J gave up 2 bases and V 3 bases, and 4 bases lay outside the gene matches. Germline CDR1 reads KGHSH; CDR2 reads LQKENI. The CDR3 consists of 14 residues. The CDR3 DNA follows: TGTGCCAGCTCACCCGGACAGGTCCCCTACGAGCAGTACTTC. Protein sequence: CASSPGQVPYEQYF.

This clone was observed a few times. The V gene is TRBV4-1, the J gene TRBJ2-7; 8 nucleotides agree with TRBD1. Germline lookup yields CDR1 MGHRA and CDR2 YSYEKL. CDR3 length equals 11 residues. After removal of 4 bases from V and 7 bases from J, the junction contained 0 bases not matched to a gene. The CDR3 DNA reads TGCGCCAGCAGCCGGGACAGGGAGCAGTACTTC. Protein product: CASSRDREQYF.

The V call is TRBV5-4, the J call TRBJ2-3; D is possibly TRBD2 (6 bases). Germline V CDR1 and CDR2: SGHNT, YYREEE (reference sequence). This CDR3 is 17 amino acids long. V lost 0 bases to trimming and J lost 0 bases, with 14 bases between them. CDR3 region: CASSLAPREWSTDTQYF. CDR3 DNA: TGTGCCAGCAGCTTGGCCCCCCGGGAGTGGAGCACAGATACGCAGTATTTT.

This clone has only a few counts. This chain's CDR3 is CSVTGAGTYEQYF. CDR3 bases: TGCAGCGTTACAGGGGCTGGAACCTACGAGCAGTACTTC. V gene TRBV29-1 combines with J gene TRBJ2-7, with 7 positions matching TRBD1. The V gene's germline CDR1 is SQVTM and CDR2 ANQGSEA. CDR3 length equals 13 residues. J lost 2 bases, V lost 5 bases, and 6 bases had no gene match.

This clone was counted between two and nine times. The chain uses TRBV5-8 and TRBJ1-3; TRBD1 is a possible D gene (5 bases). V dropped 5 bases and J dropped 3 bases, with 21 bases sitting between them. Per the germline V gene, CDR1 is SGHTS and CDR2 is YDEGEE. This CDR3 has 17 amino acids. DNA for the CDR3: TGTGCCAGCAGTATAGGGGTGAAACCGCTCATTGGAAACACCATATATTTT. It specifies CASSIGVKPLIGNTIYF.

This clone was observed a handful of times. V usage is TRBV18 and J usage is TRBJ2-1, with a tentative D call TRBD1 (6 bases). Trimming stripped 4 bases from V and 7 bases from J, with 11 bases between. Germline V gene data show CDR1 as KGHSH and CDR2 as LQKENI. CDR3 length: 13 residues. The CDR3 loop is CASSLTGTNEQFF. In DNA, the CDR3 is TGTGCCAGCTCACTTACAGGGACGAATGAGCAGTTCTTC.

The chain employs TRBV7-7 and TRBJ2-5; D gene uncertain. Germline values: CDR1 SSHAT, CDR2 FNYEAQ (reference sequence). V lost 1 base and J lost 7, with 10 bases in between. The CDR3 loop spans 13 amino acids. The CDR3 here is CASSLDGRGTQYF. The CDR3 DNA sequence: TGTGCCAGCAGCTTAGACGGGCGCGGGACCCAGTACTTC.

Only a few counts were recorded for this clone. CDR3 nucleotides: TGTGCCTGGAGTGTACCCACACATAGCGGGGGGGCCCCAGATACGCAGTATTTT. This gives the protein CAWSVPTHSGGAPDTQYF. The V and J genes are TRBV30 and TRBJ2-3, with 11 bases aligning to TRBD2. J lost 4 bases, V lost 0 bases, and 12 bases had no gene match. CDR1 is GTSNPN, CDR2 SVGIG, per germline (reference sequence). CDR3 length: 18 amino acids.

This chain joins TRBV27 and TRBJ1-3; TRBD1 matches 8 bases. Germline loops: CDR1 MNHEY, CDR2 SMNVEV (reference sequence). J gave up 1 base and V 9 bases, and 8 bases lay outside the gene matches. CDR3 length: 15 residues. The DNA of the CDR3 is TGTGCCAGGCTATTGGACAGGGTTTCTGGAAACACCATATATTTT. It is translated as CARLLDRVSGNTIYF.

This clone was recorded a few times. The chain couples TRBV27 to TRBJ2-7; a possible D gene is TRBD1 (5 bases). V lost 6 bases and J lost 1, with 13 bases in between. The CDR3 contains 14 residues. CDR1 and CDR2 from the germline V gene are MNHEY and SMNVEV (reference sequence). The CDR3 is CASRWQGGSYEQYF. The CDR3 nucleotides read TGTGCCAGCAGGTGGCAGGGTGGGTCCTACGAGCAGTACTTC.

This clone has just a few counts. This chain connects TRBV9 to TRBJ1-2; D is possibly TRBD1 (5 bases). The CDR3 has 13 amino acids. V was cut by 3 bases and J by 3 bases, with 9 bases left in between. CDR1 SGDLS and CDR2 YYNGEE come from the germline V gene. The DNA for the CDR3 is TGTGCCAGCAGCGAGGGACTTTACTATGGCTACACCTTC. It translates to CASSEGLYYGYTF.

This chain joins TRBV9 and TRBJ2-2; D unclear. The CDR3 length is 15 residues. Germline CDR1 and CDR2: SGDLS and YYNGEE. Deletions cut 0 bases from V and 6 bases from J, with 12 bases between. CDR3 coding DNA: TGTGCCAGCAGCGTAGGTTGGCCAACGGCCGGGGAGCTGTTTTTT. It codes for CASSVGWPTAGELFF.

A few counts support this clone. The gene calls are TRBV9 and TRBJ2-5; D may be TRBD2 (6 bases). CDR1 is SGDLS, CDR2 YYNGEE, per germline. Trimming took off 4 bases at V and 5 bases at J, with 15 bases between the two ends. The CDR3 runs 14 residues. The CDR3 DNA reads as TGTGCCAGCAGCCCCATAGGAGGGACCGAGACCCAGTACTTC. It specifies CASSPIGGTETQYF.

Only a few counts were recorded for this clone. This chain links TRBV6-5 with TRBJ2-1; D is undetermined. The CDR3 sequence is 11 residues long. The germline V gene has CDR1 MNHEY and CDR2 SVGAGI. The germline V and J ends were trimmed by 2 bases and 9 bases, with 5 bases remaining between them. CDR3 sequence (DNA): TGTGCCAGCAGTTACAGGCTTGAGCAGTTCTTC. Its protein is CASSYRLEQFF.

The chain joins TRBV18 to TRBJ2-7; TRBD1 matches at 10 bases. CDR3 length: 14 residues. V gave up 3 bases and J gave up 6 bases; unmatched junction bases: 5. The germline V gene has CDR1 KGHSH and CDR2 LQKENI. CDR3 residues: CASSPGQGLGEQYF. The CDR3 DNA reads TGTGCCAGCTCACCGGGACAGGGGCTCGGCGAGCAGTACTTC.

This clone was seen only a few times. The genes are TRBV30 and TRBJ2-2; 10 positions match TRBD1. This CDR3 comprises 15 residues. The junction had 5 bases not matched to a gene; V was cut back by 2 bases and J by 5 bases. The V gene's germline CDR1 is GTSNPN and CDR2 SVGIG (reference sequence). DNA for the CDR3: TGTGCCTGGAGTCCCGGGACAGGGGAGACCGGGGAGCTGTTTTTT. Protein: CAWSPGTGETGELFF.

This clone was seen a few times. This chain links TRBV4-2 with TRBJ2-1; 10 bases match TRBD2. Losses at the gene ends were 3 bases for V and 0 bases for J; bases not matched to a gene: 8. The germline gives CDR1 LGHNA, CDR2 YNFKEQ. The CDR3 has 18 amino acids. The CDR3 nucleotides are TGTGCCAGCAGCCACGATAGGACTAGCGGAAACTCCTACAATGAGCAGTTCTTC. It is translated as CASSHDRTSGNSYNEQFF.